The clone carrying this TCR beta chain was counted a few times. Its target is unknown. V dropped 7 bases and J dropped 3 bases, with 16 bases sitting between them. CDR3 size: 16 residues. CDR1 is SEHNR, CDR2 FQNEAQ, per germline (reference sequence). The time point: persistent/refractory GD, antithyroid drugs over 5 years with positive TRAb. The authors made the TCR library using RNA they extracted from PBMCs. Construction of the TCR beta libraries employed iRepertoire HTBI primers in conjunction with Arm-PCR of CDR3 regions. Original handling: Identified segments across samples numbered 60 or so TRBV and over 13 TRBJ. One entry per CDR3 protein, called by TCRdb with MiXCR from the multiplex PCR reads. The V and J calls and clone size are TCRdb's, not the authors'. The table has over 350,000 distinct CDR3 sequences, about 20% seen once. This specimen comes from a study of regulatory T cells in long-lasting Graves disease. General study results and limits: Persistent Graves' disease cases displayed lower TCR diversity than newly diagnosed ones. In persistent patients, shared public clonotypes (more than 2,500) outnumbered those in new patients (about 1,000).

The chain has TRBV7-9 and TRBJ2-6; D gene unclear. Sequences were derived from peripheral blood mononuclear cells (PBMCs), sampled when the disease was refractory, from a patient treated with antithyroid drugs. The sequence was obtained from a female donor with Graves disease. The DNA of the CDR3 is TGTGCCAGCACCCCATTAAGGGCCGGTGGGGCCAACGTCCTGACTTTC. Protein: CASTPLRAGGANVLTF.